This T cell receptor beta chain was sequenced in a study of T cells in women clearing cervical HPV infection. Study outcomes and limitations: CIN3+ cases had significantly higher TCR richness than controls; evenness did not differ. TRBV6-7 relative abundance averaged approximately 0.1% in cases and 0.15% to 0.2% in controls.

A word on this clone: Its specificity is not known. The read ends 3 residues before the CDR3 terminus; that terminus is restored from the germline J gene.

Germline assignment: CDR1 DFQATT and CDR2 SNEGSKA (reference sequence). The CDR3 is made up of 17 amino acids. Trimming stripped 1 base from V and 5 bases from J, with 24 bases between. TCRdb keeps only in-frame clones here, not all; method: immunoSEQ multiplex PCR. The sample features almost 20,000 clones, with approximately 3% in its top ten. Each participant carried one incident cervical HPV16 infection only. Dot-blot hybridization genotyped cervical HPV amplified with MY09/MY11 PCR. The source of this sequence is a woman aged 18-69 years with a cervical HPV16 infection that either progressed to CIN3+ or cleared (not recorded which). Sequencing input: blood buffy coat. The rearrangement joins TRBV20-1 to TRBJ2-7; a possible D gene is TRBD2 (6 bases). CDR3 bases read: TGCAGTGCTAGAGGCGGCGGGACTCTGGGATCCTCGGACGAG. Translation: CSARGGGTLGSSDE. The entire CDR3 sequence reads CSARGGGTLGSSDEQYF.